This passage covers 6 T cell receptor beta chains from one sample sequenced in a study of T cell changes during pregnancy in multiple sclerosis. Libraries were prepared by immunoSEQ multiplex PCR; TCRdb keeps only in-frame clonotypes and omits some of them. In the table there are fewer than 110,000 clones, around 90% of which are singletons. Sequencing used peripheral blood, obtained in the second trimester of pregnancy. The origin of the receptors is a female donor with multiple sclerosis, enrolled in a pregnancy study.

This chain joins TRBV28 and TRBJ1-1, with 7 bases fitting TRBD1. The CDR3 is 15 amino acids. The V and J ends lost 6 bases and 1 base, in that order; junction bases with no gene match: 8. In germline, CDR1 is MDHEN, CDR2 SYDVKM. CDR3 sequence (DNA): TGTGCCAGCAGACCACTCGACAGGGCGAACACTGAAGCTTTCTTT. It is translated as CASRPLDRANTEAFF.

The chain couples TRBV7-2 to TRBJ1-4, with D tentatively TRBD1 (6 bases). V gave up 4 bases and J gave up 3 bases, with 12 bases separating them. In germline, CDR1 is SGHTA, CDR2 FQGNSA. The CDR3 spans 15 residues. As DNA, the CDR3 is TGTGCCAGCAGCTCAGACAGGCGGGCTAATGAAAAACTGTTTTTT. Its protein is CASSSDRRANEKLFF. Variable domain in full (rest from reference TRBV7-2 and TRBJ1-4): GAGVSQSPSNKVTEKGKDVELRCDPISGHTALYWYRQSLGQGLEFLIYFQGNSAPDKSGLPSDRFSAERTGGSVSTLTIQRTQQEDSAVYLCASSSDRRANEKLFFGSGTQLSVL.

This sequence joins TRBV15 and TRBJ2-1; D is perhaps TRBD2 (5 bases). The V end lost 0 bases, the J end lost 7 bases, and 10 bases lay between the germline ends. Germline V CDR1 and CDR2: LNHNV, YYDKDF (reference sequence). This CDR3 contains 14 residues. CDR3 region: CATSREGPGNEQFF. CDR3 nucleotides: TGTGCCACCAGCAGAGAAGGGCCGGGGAATGAGCAGTTCTTC. The full variable domain, with the rest looked up from reference TRBV15 and TRBJ2-1, is DAMVIQNPRYQVTQFGKPVTLSCSQTLNHNVMYWYQQKSSQAPKLLFHYYDKDFNNEADTPDNFQSRRPNTSFCFLDIRSPGLGDTAMYLCATSREGPGNEQFFGPGTRLTVL.

The gene calls are TRBV12-5 and TRBJ2-5, with a tentative D call TRBD2 (5 bases). Germline CDR1 reads LGHNT; CDR2 reads FRNRAP. The CDR3 has 17 residues. V shed 0 bases and J shed 4 bases, with 18 bases lying between them. CDR3 bases: TGTGCTAGTGGTTTGGTAGGTTGGGGAGCTCCACGAGAGACCCAGTACTTC. As protein: CASGLVGWGAPRETQYF.

The chain joins TRBV28 to TRBJ2-5; 9 bases are a match to TRBD2. Unmatched junction bases numbered 8, after V lost 4 bases and J lost 2 bases. Germline CDR1 reads MDHEN; CDR2 reads SYDVKM. This CDR3 region has 16 residues. CDR3 in DNA: TGTGCCAGCAGTTCCTCCTTTAGCGGGAGTCAAGAGACCCAGTACTTC. Translation: CASSSSFSGSQETQYF.

The CDR3 nucleotides read TGTGCCACGGAAAGAGGAGATACGCAGTATTTT. Its protein product is CATERGDTQYF. The V call is TRBV19, the J call TRBJ2-3; no clear D. Trimming shortened V by 10 bases and J by 5 bases, and 10 bases separated the two germline ends. Germline CDR1 reads LNHDA; CDR2 reads SQIVND (reference sequence). The CDR3 totals 11 residues.